This T cell receptor (beta chain) was identified in a study of cytomegalovirus exposure and HLA in healthy donors. Study conclusions and caveats: About 87% or about 30% of the time was how often most TCR beta V segments were productive, according to an earlier analysis. Some public TCRs appeared in many individuals, while most sequences were rare. Analysis was carried out at a later point, and it linked a missense DCLRE1C variant to TCR beta V- and J-gene trimming. Accurate prediction of most subjects' HLA-A and HLA-B alleles from TCR beta sequences was reported.

This CDR3 spans 17 amino acids. The trim removed 3 bases at V and 4 bases at J, leaving 12 bases unmatched. The V gene's germline CDR1 is SGDLS and CDR2 YYNGEE. The PCR was carried out with 60 Vbeta primers and 13 Jbeta primers. Clones were read by immunoSEQ multiplex PCR, and TCRdb kept only the in-frame ones, dropping some. The sample contains about 110,000 clones, 70% of which appear only once. Notes on this clone: What it recognizes is unknown.

The sequenced sample consisted of PBMCs. The receptor was derived from a man younger than 40 in good health and CMV-seropositive. J is TRBJ2-3 and V is TRBV9, with 9 bases identical to TRBD1. CDR3 sequence reads: CASSALLQGARADTQYF. CDR3 bases: TGTGCCAGCAGCGCACTACTACAGGGGGCGCGTGCAGATACGCAGTATTTT.